Sequencing of this T cell receptor beta chain was carried out in a study of shared clonotypes between healthy human individuals. Study conclusions and caveats: Compared with clonotypes that all four donors shared, non-shared clonotypes had lower generation probabilities.

V lost 3 bases to trimming and J lost 0 bases, with 12 bases between them. Germline V CDR1 and CDR2: SEHNR, FQNEAQ (reference sequence). This CDR3 is 16 amino acids long. At deep level, the assay was performed. Sequenced by immunoSEQ multiplex PCR; TCRdb stores in-frame clones only, minus some. This sample yields a few million clones, of which around 90% are seen a single time; roughly 0.13% belongs to the top ten. The split of CD4+ cells yielded CD45RA+ naive and CD45RA-negative memory subsets. Note on this clone: Its antigen is as yet unknown.

The receptor's source is a man younger than 30 in good health. Sequencing was performed on naive CD4+ T cells sorted from blood. Subset meaning: CD45RA+ positively selected. The chain recombines TRBV7-9 with TRBJ1-3; D unresolved. The CDR3 spells CASSFQPPSSGNTIYF. The CDR3 coding sequence is TGTGCCAGCAGCTTCCAACCCCCCAGCTCTGGAAACACCATATATTTT.